The 15 T cell receptor beta chains listed next were all sequenced from one sample in a study of response to subunit inactivated influenza vaccine. MiXCR was run by TCRdb on the RT-PCR reads, yielding one entry per CDR3 protein. Among hundreds of thousands of distinct CDR3 sequences, approximately 17% were seen once, and the ten largest hold approximately 11%. The source was PBMCs from blood, collected about 5 days after vaccination. The receptors were gathered from a man aged 45-65 years who received an inactivated influenza vaccine.

With respect to this clonotype: The conserved phenylalanine or tryptophan is not found at the CDR3 terminus, so this likely reflects a read error. The rearrangement uses TRBV7-9 and TRBJ2-5, with 9 nucleotides matching TRBD2. The CDR3 has 14 residues. Trimming cost V 2 bases and J 2 bases; bases outside gene matches: 0. Per germline, CDR1 SEHNR and CDR2 FQNEAQ (reference sequence). The CDR3 region has the DNA TGTGCCAGCAGCTTACTAGCGGGGCAAGAGACCCAGTACCTC. It translates to CASSLLAGQETQYL.

This clonotype occurred a few times. The chain recombines TRBV5-1 with TRBJ1-3; D is undetermined. Germline CDR1 SGHRS, CDR2 YFSETQ. This CDR3 comprises 14 residues. V was clipped by 4 bases and J by 3 bases, with 11 bases between them. As DNA, the CDR3 is TGCGCCAGCAGCCCCGACATCTTTGGAAACACCATATATTTT. Translated: CASSPDIFGNTIYF.

J is TRBJ1-4 and V is TRBV4-3; possible D gene TRBD1, 5 bases. V was cut by 0 bases and J by 8 bases, with 10 bases left in between. The CDR3 length is 14 residues. The germline gives CDR1 LGHNA, CDR2 YSLEER. This CDR3 reads CASSQDVRGEKLFF. The DNA of the CDR3 is TGCGCCAGCAGCCAAGATGTGCGGGGCGAAAAACTGTTTTTT.

This clonotype was seen a handful of times. This sequence joins TRBV12-3 or TRBV12-4 and TRBJ2-2, with D unclear. This CDR3 has 18 residues. Trimming shortened V by 4 bases and J by 2 bases, and 20 bases separated the two germline ends. CDR3 DNA: TGTGCCAGCAGTTCCCTACCAGGCCTCCAAACTAACACCGGGGAGCTGTTTTTT. It specifies CASSSLPGLQTNTGELFF.

The rearrangement joins TRBV11-1 to TRBJ1-1; 11 nucleotides line up with TRBD1. CDR3 length: 19 residues. V shed 4 bases, J shed 2 bases, and the junction held 15 bases outside the gene matches. The germline V gene has CDR1 SGHAT and CDR2 FQDESV (reference sequence). The CDR3 region has the DNA TGTGCCAGCAGCTCCTCCACATGGGGACAGGGGGTAGGAAACACTGAAGCTTTCTTT. Translation: CASSSSTWGQGVGNTEAFF.

DNA for the CDR3: TGTGCCAGCTCTCAGTCGACAGGGCGGAATTCACCCCTCCACTTT. Translating gives CASSQSTGRNSPLHF. The chain uses TRBV18 and TRBJ1-6; 7 bases line up with TRBD1. Germline trimming cut 6 bases from V and 7 bases from J; bases unmatched to any gene: 9. There are 15 residues in the CDR3. The germline V gene encodes CDR1 KGHSH and CDR2 LQKENI.

This clonotype has ten or more counts. The chain recombines TRBV28 with TRBJ2-2, with 8 bases fitting TRBD2. This CDR3 contains 15 residues. The germline gives CDR1 MDHEN, CDR2 SYDVKM. Trimming cost V 7 bases and J 7 bases; bases outside gene matches: 11. CDR3 region: CASTRTSYKGGELFF. In DNA, the CDR3 is TGTGCCAGCACCCGGACTAGCTACAAGGGCGGGGAGCTGTTTTTT.

This clonotype has only a few counts. This chain uses TRBV7-6 with TRBJ2-1; D may be TRBD1 (5 bases). Per the germline V gene, CDR1 is SGHVS and CDR2 is FNYEAQ. Trimming left V 0 bases short and J 0 bases short, with 24 bases between. This CDR3 is built from 21 residues. The DNA of the CDR3 is TGTGCCAGCAGCTTAGCGGTAGGTGGACCCCGACAGCCTTCCTCCTACAATGAGCAGTTCTTC. The encoded protein is CASSLAVGGPRQPSSYNEQFF.

The chain employs TRBV3-1 and TRBJ2-7; no clear D gene. Trimming removed 1 base at V and 5 bases at J, with 15 bases between. The germline V gene has CDR1 LGHDT and CDR2 YNNKEL (reference sequence). The CDR3 runs to 15 residues. The CDR3 loop is CASSQGVRNDHEQYF. The CDR3 nucleotides are TGTGCCAGCAGCCAAGGGGTAAGGAATGACCACGAGCAGTACTTC.

The rearrangement joins TRBV6-6 to TRBJ1-1; unclear D gene. Germline CDR1 reads MNHNY; CDR2 reads SVGAGI (reference sequence). Trimming removed 0 bases at V and 6 bases at J, with 5 bases between. The CDR3 spans 12 residues. The CDR3 DNA reads as TGTGCCAGCAGTTACTCGGGTGCTGAAGCTTTCTTT. Its protein is CASSYSGAEAFF.

J is TRBJ2-5 and V is TRBV25-1, with 10 nucleotides matching TRBD1. J lost 5 bases, V lost 3 bases, and 6 bases had no gene match. The CDR3 contains 15 residues. The germline V gene has CDR1 MGHDK and CDR2 SYGVNS. The DNA for the CDR3 is TGTGCCAGCAGTGATGACAGGGGGCCGGGTGAGACCCAGTACTTC. This sequence encodes CASSDDRGPGETQYF.

The rearrangement joins TRBV12-3 or TRBV12-4 to TRBJ2-3, with D possibly being TRBD1 (5 bases). Trimming pared 1 base from V and 6 bases from J, leaving 14 bases between. The CDR3 is made up of 15 amino acids. DNA of the CDR3: TGTGCCAGCAGTTTAGGTGCACAGGCGACGGATACGCAGTATTTT. Translation gives CASSLGAQATDTQYF.

This chain links TRBV6-5 with TRBJ1-2, with D tentatively TRBD1 (5 bases). The germline V gene encodes CDR1 MNHEY and CDR2 SVGAGI. The CDR3 length is 14 residues. V was shortened by 0 bases and J by 5 bases, with 10 bases between the two germline ends. The CDR3 DNA reads as TGTGCCAGCAGTTACTCGGGGGGTACTTATGGCTACACCTTC. It is translated as CASSYSGGTYGYTF.

This clonotype has only a few counts. The chain is built from TRBV7-3 and TRBJ2-5; 9 bases fit TRBD1. V trimming: 1 base; J trimming: 3 bases; junction bases outside the gene matches: 12. Per the germline V gene, CDR1 is SGHTA and CDR2 is FQGTGA. The CDR3 contains 18 residues. The CDR3 coding sequence is TGTGCCAGCAGCTTAAACCCTACAGGGGGCGTCGGAGAAGAGACCCAGTACTTC. Protein product: CASSLNPTGGVGEETQYF.

This clonotype was counted a single time. A junction end diverges from the germline sequence, so it may reflect a read error. The chain carries TRBV6-5 and TRBJ2-3; possibly TRBD2 for D (5 bases). The V gene's germline CDR1 is MNHEY and CDR2 SVGAGI. The CDR3 is made up of 15 amino acids. The CDR3: CASSSMGRRPDAQYF. DNA of the CDR3: TGTGCCAGCAGTTCCATGGGCAGGAGGCCAGATGCGCAGTATTTT.